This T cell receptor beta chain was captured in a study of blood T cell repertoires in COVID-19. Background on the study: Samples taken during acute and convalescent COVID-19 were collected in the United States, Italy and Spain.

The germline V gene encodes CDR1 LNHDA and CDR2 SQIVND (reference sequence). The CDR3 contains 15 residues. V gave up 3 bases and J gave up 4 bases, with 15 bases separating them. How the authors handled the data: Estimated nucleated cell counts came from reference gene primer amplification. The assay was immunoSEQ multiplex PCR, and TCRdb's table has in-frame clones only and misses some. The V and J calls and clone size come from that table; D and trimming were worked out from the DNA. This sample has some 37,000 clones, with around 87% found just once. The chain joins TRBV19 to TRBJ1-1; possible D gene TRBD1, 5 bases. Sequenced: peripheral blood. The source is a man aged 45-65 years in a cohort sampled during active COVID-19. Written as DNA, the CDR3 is TGTGCCAGTAGTATCAAAGGGGCCTGGGGCACTGAAGCTTTCTTT. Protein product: CASSIKGAWGTEAFF. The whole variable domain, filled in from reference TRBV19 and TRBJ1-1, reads DGGITQSPKYLFRKEGQNVTLSCEQNLNHDAMYWYRQDPGQGLRLIYYSQIVNDFQKGDIAEGYSVSREKKESFPLTVTSAQKNPTAFYLCASSIKGAWGTEAFFGQGTRLTVV.